The rows below give T cell receptor beta chains drawn from one sample of a study of blood T cell repertoires in COVID-19. Produced via immunoSEQ multiplex PCR; TCRdb's table is partial and in-frame only. The table includes 350,000 to 550,000 clones, roughly nine tenths detected once. The sample taken for sequencing was PBMCs or T cells enriched from blood (not recorded which). The receptors were gathered from a man aged 25-45 years who had recovered from COVID-19. Both conserved end residues are part of each CDR3. Fields, in order: J gene, V gene, D gene, clone size, CDR3 protein, CDR3 DNA. D genes are given only for firm matches. A row's size may be missing; if present it is once, few, many or a size class.

>TRBJ2-5|TRBV5-1|-|-
CASSEGRETQYF
TGCGCCAGCTCAGAGGGAAGAGAGACCCAGTACTTC
>TRBJ2-5|TRBV10-2|-|-
CASSEWGGRETQYF
TGCGCCAGCAGTGAGTGGGGGGGGCGGGAGACCCAGTACTTC
>TRBJ1-5|TRBV6-5|-|-
CASSQGFGNQPQHF
TGTGCCAGCAGTCAGGGTTTTGGCAATCAGCCCCAGCATTTT
>TRBJ1-5|TRBV2|-|-
CASTENDQPQHF
TGTGCCTCGACAGAAAATGATCAGCCCCAGCATTTT
>TRBJ1-2|TRBV11-2|TRBD1|-
CASSSAAQGHGYTF
TGTGCCAGCAGCTCGGCGGCACAGGGGCACGGCTACACCTTC
>TRBJ2-7|TRBV3-1/TRBV3-2|-|-
CASSHWEDYEQYF
TGTGCCAGCAGCCACTGGGAGGACTACGAGCAGTACTTC
>TRBJ2-7|TRBV4-2|TRBD2|-
CASSQGLAGSGEQYF
TGTGCCAGCAGCCAGGGACTAGCGGGAAGTGGCGAGCAGTACTTC
>TRBJ2-7|TRBV19|-|few
CASSMGAGTSYEQYF
TGTGCCAGTAGTATGGGCGCGGGTACCTCCTACGAGCAGTACTTC
>TRBJ1-1|TRBV5-1|TRBD1|-
CASSRTGGENTEAFF
TGCGCCAGCAGCCGGACAGGGGGGGAGAACACTGAAGCTTTCTTT
>TRBJ1-5|TRBV6-5|-|-
CASGGAANQPQHF
TGTGCCAGCGGGGGGGCCGCAAATCAGCCCCAGCATTTT